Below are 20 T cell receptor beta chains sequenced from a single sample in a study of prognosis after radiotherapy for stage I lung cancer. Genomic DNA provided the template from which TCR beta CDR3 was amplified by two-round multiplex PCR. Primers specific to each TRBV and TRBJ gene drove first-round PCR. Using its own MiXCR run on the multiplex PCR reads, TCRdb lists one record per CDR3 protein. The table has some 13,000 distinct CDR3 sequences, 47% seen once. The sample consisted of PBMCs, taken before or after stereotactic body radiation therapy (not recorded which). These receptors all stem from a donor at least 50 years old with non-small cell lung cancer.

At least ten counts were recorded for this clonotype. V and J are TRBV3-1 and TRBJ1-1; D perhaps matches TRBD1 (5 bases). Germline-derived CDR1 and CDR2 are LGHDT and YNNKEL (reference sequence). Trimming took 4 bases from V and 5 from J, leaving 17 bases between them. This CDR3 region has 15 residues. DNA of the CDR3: TGTGCCAGCAGCCCCCTGGGCGGGGGTGCTACTGAAGCTTTCTTT. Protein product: CASSPLGGGATEAFF.

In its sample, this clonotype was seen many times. The CDR3 DNA reads as TGTGCCTGGAGTCGAGGGGGGGGCGTCACAGATACGCAGTATTTT. It specifies CAWSRGGGVTDTQYF. V gene TRBV30 combines with J gene TRBJ2-3; possibly TRBD2 for D (7 bases). Germline V gene data show CDR1 as GTSNPN and CDR2 as SVGIG (reference sequence). The CDR3 contains 15 residues. V lost 2 bases and J 2 bases, leaving 14 bases between the germline ends.

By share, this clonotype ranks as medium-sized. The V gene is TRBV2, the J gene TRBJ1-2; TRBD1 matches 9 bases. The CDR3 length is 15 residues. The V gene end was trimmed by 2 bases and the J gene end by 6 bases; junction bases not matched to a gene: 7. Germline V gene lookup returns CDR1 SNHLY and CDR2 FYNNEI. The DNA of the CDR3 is TGTGCCAGCAGTGAACTACGGGACAGGGTCAATGGCTACACCTTC. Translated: CASSELRDRVNGYTF.

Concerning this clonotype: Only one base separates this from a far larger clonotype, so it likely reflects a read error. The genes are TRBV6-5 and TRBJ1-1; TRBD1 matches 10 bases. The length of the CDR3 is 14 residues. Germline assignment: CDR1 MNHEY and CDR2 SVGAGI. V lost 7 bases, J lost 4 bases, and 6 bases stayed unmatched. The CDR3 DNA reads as TGTGCCAGCATAGACAGGGGGCTTGCCACTGAAGCTTTCTTT. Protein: CASIDRGLATEAFF.

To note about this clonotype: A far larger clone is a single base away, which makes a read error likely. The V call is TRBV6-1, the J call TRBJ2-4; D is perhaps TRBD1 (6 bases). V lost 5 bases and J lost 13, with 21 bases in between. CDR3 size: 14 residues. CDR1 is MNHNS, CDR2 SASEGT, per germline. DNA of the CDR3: TGTGCCAGCAGTCCCGGGACACCCCGCGATGAGCAGTACTTC. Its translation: CASSPGTPRDEQYF.

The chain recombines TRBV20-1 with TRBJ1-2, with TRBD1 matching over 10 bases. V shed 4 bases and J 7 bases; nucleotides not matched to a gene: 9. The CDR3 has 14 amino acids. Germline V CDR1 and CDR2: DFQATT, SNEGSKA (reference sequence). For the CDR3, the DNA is TGCAGTGCTAAACCCAGGACAGGGGGAGGTGGCTACACCTTC. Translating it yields CSAKPRTGGGGYTF.

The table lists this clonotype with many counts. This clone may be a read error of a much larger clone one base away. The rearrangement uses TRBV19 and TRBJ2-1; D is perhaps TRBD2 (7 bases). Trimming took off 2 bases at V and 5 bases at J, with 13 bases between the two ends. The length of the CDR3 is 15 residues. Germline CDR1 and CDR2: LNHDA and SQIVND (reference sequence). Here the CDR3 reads CASSIPGGTHNEQFF. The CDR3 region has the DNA TGTGCCAGTAGTATACCGGGGGGCACCCACAATGAGCAGTTCTTC.

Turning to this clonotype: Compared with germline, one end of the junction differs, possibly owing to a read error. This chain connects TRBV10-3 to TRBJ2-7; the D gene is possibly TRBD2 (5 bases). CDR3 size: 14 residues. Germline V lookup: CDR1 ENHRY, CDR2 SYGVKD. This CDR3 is CAISEQRVGYEKYF. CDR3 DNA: TGTGCCATCAGTGAGCAGAGGGTTGGATACGAGAAGTACTTC.

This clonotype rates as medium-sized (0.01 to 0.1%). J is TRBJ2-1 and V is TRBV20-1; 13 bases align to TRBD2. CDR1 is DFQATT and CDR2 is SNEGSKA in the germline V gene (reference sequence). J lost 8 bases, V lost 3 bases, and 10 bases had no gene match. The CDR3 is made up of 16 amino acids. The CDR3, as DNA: TGCAGTGCTAGCCCTTCTGGACTAGCGGGAGACGATGAGCAGTTCTTC. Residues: CSASPSGLAGDDEQFF.

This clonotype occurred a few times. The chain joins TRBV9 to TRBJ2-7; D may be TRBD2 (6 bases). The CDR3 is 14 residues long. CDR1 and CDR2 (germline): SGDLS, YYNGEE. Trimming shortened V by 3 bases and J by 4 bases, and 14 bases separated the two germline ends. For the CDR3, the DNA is TGTGCCAGCAGCGGGGGGGAGGTCGTATACGAGCAGTACTTC. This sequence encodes CASSGGEVVYEQYF.

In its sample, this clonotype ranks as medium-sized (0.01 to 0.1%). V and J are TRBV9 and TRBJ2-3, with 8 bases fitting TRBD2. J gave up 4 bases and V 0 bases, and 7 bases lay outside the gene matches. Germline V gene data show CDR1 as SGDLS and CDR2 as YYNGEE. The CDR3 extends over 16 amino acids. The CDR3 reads CASSVGRGRISDTQYF. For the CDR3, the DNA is TGTGCCAGCAGCGTAGGACGCGGGAGGATCTCAGATACGCAGTATTTT.

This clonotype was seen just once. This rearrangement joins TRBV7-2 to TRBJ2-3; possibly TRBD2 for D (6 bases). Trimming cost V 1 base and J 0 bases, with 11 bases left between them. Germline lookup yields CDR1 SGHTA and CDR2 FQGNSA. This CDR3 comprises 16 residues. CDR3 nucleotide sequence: TGTGCCAGCAGCTTAGGTCTAGCGCCTAGCACAGATACGCAGTATTTT. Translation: CASSLGLAPSTDTQYF. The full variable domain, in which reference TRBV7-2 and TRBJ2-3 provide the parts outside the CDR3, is GAGVSQSPSNKVTEKGKDVELRCDPISGHTALYWYRQSLGQGLEFLIYFQGNSAPDKSGLPSDRFSAERTGGSVSTLTIQRTQQEDSAVYLCASSLGLAPSTDTQYFGPGTRLTVL.

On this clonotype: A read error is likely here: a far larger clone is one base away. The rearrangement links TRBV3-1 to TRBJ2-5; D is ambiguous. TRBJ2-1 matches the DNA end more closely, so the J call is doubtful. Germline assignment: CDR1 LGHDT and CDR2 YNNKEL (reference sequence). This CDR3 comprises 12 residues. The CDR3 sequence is CATSHIGDEQFF. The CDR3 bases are TGTGCCACCAGCCATATAGGTGATGAGCAGTTCTTC.

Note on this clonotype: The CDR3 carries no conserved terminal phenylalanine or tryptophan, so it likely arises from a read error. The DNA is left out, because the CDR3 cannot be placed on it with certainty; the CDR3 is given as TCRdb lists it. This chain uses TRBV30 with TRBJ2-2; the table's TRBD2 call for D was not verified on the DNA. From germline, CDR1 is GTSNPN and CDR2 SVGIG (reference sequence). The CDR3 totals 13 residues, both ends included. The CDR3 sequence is CACLGLAFGGTVS.

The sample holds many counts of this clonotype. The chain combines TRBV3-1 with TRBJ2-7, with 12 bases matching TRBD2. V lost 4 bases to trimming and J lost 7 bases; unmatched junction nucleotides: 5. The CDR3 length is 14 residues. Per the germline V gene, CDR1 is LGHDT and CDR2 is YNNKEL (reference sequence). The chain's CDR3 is CASSRTSGTGEQYF. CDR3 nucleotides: TGTGCCAGCAGCCGGACTAGCGGGACCGGGGAGCAGTACTTC.

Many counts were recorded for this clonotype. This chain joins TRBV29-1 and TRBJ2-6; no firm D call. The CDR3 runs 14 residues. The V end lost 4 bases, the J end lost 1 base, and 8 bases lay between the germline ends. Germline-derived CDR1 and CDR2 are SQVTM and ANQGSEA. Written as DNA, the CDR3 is TGCAGCGTTGTATGGTTTTCTGGGGCCAACGTCCTGACTTTC. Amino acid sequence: CSVVWFSGANVLTF.

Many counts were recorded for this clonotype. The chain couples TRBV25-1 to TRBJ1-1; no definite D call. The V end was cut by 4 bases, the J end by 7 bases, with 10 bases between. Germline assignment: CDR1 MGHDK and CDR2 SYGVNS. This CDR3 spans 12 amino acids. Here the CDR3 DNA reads TGTGCCAGCAGTGGAGGGATATTTGAAGCTTTCTTT. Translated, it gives CASSGGIFEAFF.

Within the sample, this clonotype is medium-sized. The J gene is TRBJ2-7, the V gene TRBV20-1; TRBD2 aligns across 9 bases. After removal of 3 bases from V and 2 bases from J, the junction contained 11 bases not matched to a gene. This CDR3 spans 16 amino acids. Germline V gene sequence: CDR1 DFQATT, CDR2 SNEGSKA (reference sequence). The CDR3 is CSASGSLAGNTYEQYF. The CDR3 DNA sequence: TGCAGTGCTAGCGGGAGTCTAGCGGGAAACACCTACGAGCAGTACTTC.

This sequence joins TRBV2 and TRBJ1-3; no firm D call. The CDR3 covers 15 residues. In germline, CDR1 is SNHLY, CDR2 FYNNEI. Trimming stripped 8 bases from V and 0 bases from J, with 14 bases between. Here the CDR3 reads CASRWQDPSGNTIYF. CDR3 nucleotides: TGTGCCAGCCGGTGGCAGGACCCCTCTGGAAACACCATATATTTT.

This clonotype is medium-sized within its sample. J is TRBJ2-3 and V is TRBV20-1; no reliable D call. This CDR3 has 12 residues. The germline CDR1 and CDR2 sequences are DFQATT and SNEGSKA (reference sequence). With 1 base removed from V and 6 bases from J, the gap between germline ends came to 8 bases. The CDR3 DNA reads TGCAGTGCTAGAGTTCCGAGGGATACGCAGTATTTT. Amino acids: CSARVPRDTQYF.